Sequencing of this TCR beta chain was carried out in a study of blood T cells in healthy people across ages. Study results and limitations: Both naive CD4+ cell counts and diversity were greater in long-lived donors than in aged donors.

Points on this clonotype: Its antigen is currently unknown. At one of its ends the junction is not consistent with the germline gene, which may arise from a read error.

The CDR3 has 14 amino acids. Germline V lookup: CDR1 SEHNR, CDR2 FQNEAQ (reference sequence). Alongside a J-beta primer mix, a sample-barcoded 5' primer served in a second PCR lasting about 6 to 11 cycles. Each CDR3 protein is one row after TCRdb ran MiXCR on the 5' RACE reads. This repertoire shows 800,000 to 1,000,000 distinct CDR3 sequences, 40% to 60% found once; its top ten account for over 10%. The sequenced sample was blood. This TCR was recovered from a man aged 30-40 years in good health. The chain employs TRBV7-9 and TRBJ1-1; D gene ambiguous. CDR3 nucleotides: TGTGCCAGCAACGAGAACGAGGGTAACACTGAATCTTTCTTT. Encoded protein: CASNENEGNTESFF.